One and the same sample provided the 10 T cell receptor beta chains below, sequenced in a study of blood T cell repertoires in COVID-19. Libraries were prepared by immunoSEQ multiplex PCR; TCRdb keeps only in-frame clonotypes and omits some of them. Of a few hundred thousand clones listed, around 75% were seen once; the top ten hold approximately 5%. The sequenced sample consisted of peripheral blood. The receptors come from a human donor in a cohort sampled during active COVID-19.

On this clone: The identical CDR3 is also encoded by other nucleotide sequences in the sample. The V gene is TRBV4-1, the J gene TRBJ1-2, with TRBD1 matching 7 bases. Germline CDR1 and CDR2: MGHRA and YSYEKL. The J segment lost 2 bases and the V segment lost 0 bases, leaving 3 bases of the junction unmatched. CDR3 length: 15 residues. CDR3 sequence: CASSQDPDRNYGYTF. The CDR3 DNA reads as TGCGCCAGCAGCCAAGACCCGGACAGGAACTATGGCTACACCTTC.

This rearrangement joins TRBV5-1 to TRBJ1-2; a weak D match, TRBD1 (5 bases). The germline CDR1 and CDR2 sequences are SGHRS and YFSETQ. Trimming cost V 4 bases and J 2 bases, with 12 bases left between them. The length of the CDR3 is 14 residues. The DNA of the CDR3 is TGCGCCAGCAGCGAAGGGGCAGGGAACTATGGCTACACCTTC. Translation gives CASSEGAGNYGYTF.

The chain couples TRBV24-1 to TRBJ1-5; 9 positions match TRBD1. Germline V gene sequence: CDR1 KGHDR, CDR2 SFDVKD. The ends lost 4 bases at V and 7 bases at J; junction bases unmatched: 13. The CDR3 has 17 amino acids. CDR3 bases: TGTGCCACCAGTGACCCTGGCGACAGGGGGAGGAAACAGCCCCAGCATTTT. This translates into CATSDPGDRGRKQPQHF.

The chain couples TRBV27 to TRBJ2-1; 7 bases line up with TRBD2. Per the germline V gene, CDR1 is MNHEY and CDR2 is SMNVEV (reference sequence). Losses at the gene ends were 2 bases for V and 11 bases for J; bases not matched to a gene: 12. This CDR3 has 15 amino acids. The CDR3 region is CASSLRDGAGVKQFF. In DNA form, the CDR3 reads TGTGCCAGCAGTTTAAGGGACGGGGCGGGAGTGAAGCAGTTCTTC.

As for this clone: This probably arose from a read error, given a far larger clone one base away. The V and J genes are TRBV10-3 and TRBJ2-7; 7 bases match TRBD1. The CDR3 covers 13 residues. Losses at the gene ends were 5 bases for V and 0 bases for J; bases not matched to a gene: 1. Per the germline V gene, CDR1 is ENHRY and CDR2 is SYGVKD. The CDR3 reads CAISRDSSYEQYF. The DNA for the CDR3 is TGTGCCATCAGTAGGGACAGCTCCTACGAGCAGTACTTC.

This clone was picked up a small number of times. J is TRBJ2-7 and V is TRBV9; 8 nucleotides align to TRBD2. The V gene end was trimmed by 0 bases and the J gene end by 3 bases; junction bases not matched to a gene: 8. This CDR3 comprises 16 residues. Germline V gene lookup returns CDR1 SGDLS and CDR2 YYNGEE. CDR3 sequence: CASSVGGSGTLYEQYF. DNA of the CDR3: TGTGCCAGCAGCGTAGGTGGTAGCGGGACCCTCTACGAGCAGTACTTC. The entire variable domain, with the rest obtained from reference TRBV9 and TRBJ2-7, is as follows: DSGVTQTPKHLITATGQRVTLRCSPRSGDLSVYWYQQSLDQGLQFLIQYYNGEERAKGNILERFSAQQFPDLHSELNLSSLELGDSALYFCASSVGGSGTLYEQYFGPGTRLTVT.

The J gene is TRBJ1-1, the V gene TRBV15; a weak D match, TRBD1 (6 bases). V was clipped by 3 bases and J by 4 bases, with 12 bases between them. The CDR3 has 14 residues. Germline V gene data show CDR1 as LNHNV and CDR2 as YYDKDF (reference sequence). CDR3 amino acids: CATSSTTGSTEAFF. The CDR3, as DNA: TGTGCCACCAGCAGTACCACAGGGAGCACTGAAGCTTTCTTT.

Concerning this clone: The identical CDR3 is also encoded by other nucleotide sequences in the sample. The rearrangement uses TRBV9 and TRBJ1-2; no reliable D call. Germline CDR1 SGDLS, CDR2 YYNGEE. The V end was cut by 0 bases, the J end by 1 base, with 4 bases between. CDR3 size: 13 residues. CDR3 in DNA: TGTGCCAGCAGCGTAGACAGTAACTATGGCTACACCTTC. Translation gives CASSVDSNYGYTF.

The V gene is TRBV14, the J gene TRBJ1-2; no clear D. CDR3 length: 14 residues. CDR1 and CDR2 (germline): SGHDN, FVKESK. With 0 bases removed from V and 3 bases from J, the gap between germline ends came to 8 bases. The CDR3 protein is CASSQDGGHYGYTF. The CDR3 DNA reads TGTGCCAGCAGCCAAGACGGCGGGCACTATGGCTACACCTTC. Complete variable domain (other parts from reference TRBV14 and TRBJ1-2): EAGVTQFPSHSVIEKGQTVTLRCDPISGHDNLYWYRRVMGKEIKFLLHFVKESKQDESGMPNNRFLAERTGGTYSTLKVQPAELEDSGVYFCASSQDGGHYGYTFGSGTRLTVV.

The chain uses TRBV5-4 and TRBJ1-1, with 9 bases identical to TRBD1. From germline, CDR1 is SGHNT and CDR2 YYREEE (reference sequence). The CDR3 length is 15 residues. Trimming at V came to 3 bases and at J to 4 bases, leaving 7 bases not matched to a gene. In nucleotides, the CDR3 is TGTGCCAGCAGCTGGGGGGACAGGGCGGTCACTGAAGCTTTCTTT. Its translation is CASSWGDRAVTEAFF.